A selection of T cell receptor beta chains follows, all from one sample in a study of somatic mutations in cytotoxic T cells in rheumatoid arthritis. Data came from immunoSEQ multiplex PCR; TCRdb stores just in-frame clones and leaves some out. The table shows about 18,000 clones, with about 80% occurring only once. The sample was CD8+ T cells sorted from blood. The source of these receptors is an adult with rheumatoid arthritis. CDR3s include the opening cysteine and the closing phenylalanine or tryptophan. D genes are given only for firm matches. The size of a clone is reported for some rows only, either as once, few or many, or as a class for expanded clones.

cdr3_aa: CASRAMGQGVYYGYTF
cdr3_nt: TGTGCCAGCAGGGCCATGGGACAGGGGGTCTACTATGGCTACACCTTC
d_call: TRBD1
clone_size: -
j_call: TRBJ1-2
v_call: TRBV28

cdr3_aa: CASSLKPEPTTNEKLFF
cdr3_nt: TGTGCCAGCAGCTTAAAACCCGAACCAACAACTAATGAAAAACTGTTTTTT
d_call: -
clone_size: -
j_call: TRBJ1-4
v_call: TRBV7-8

cdr3_aa: CASNIVGKYNEQFF
cdr3_nt: TGTGCCAGTAACATTGTTGGCAAATACAATGAGCAGTTCTTC
d_call: -
clone_size: -
j_call: TRBJ2-1
v_call: TRBV19

cdr3_aa: CASSQDGGDPEAFF
cdr3_nt: TGCGCCAGCAGCCAAGATGGCGGGGACCCTGAAGCTTTCTTT
d_call: -
clone_size: -
j_call: TRBJ1-1
v_call: TRBV4-1

cdr3_aa: CASSLPGGRGLNQPQHF
cdr3_nt: TGTGCCAGCAGTTTACCGGGGGGCAGGGGCCTAAATCAGCCCCAGCATTTT
d_call: -
clone_size: -
j_call: TRBJ1-5
v_call: TRBV28

cdr3_aa: CASSENSPLHF
cdr3_nt: TGTGCCAGCAGTGAAAATTCACCCCTCCACTTT
d_call: -
clone_size: -
j_call: TRBJ1-6
v_call: TRBV6-1

cdr3_aa: CASSENPAFF
cdr3_nt: TGTGCCAGCAGTGAAAACCCGGCTTTCTTT
d_call: -
clone_size: -
j_call: TRBJ1-1
v_call: TRBV6-1

cdr3_aa: CASSDSSNSGANVLTF
cdr3_nt: TGTGCCAGCAGTGACTCGAGCAACTCTGGGGCCAACGTCCTGACTTTC
d_call: -
clone_size: -
j_call: TRBJ2-6
v_call: TRBV6-4

cdr3_aa: CASRTGQGSLEQYF
cdr3_nt: TGCGCCAGCAGAACGGGACAGGGATCCCTGGAGCAGTACTTC
d_call: TRBD1
clone_size: few
j_call: TRBJ2-7
v_call: TRBV4-1

cdr3_aa: CASTTMGSGANVLTF
cdr3_nt: TGCGCCAGCACCACGATGGGCTCTGGGGCCAACGTCCTGACTTTC
d_call: -
clone_size: -
j_call: TRBJ2-6
v_call: TRBV10-2

cdr3_aa: CASSFNRVTYEQYF
cdr3_nt: TGTGCCAGCAGCTTTAACAGGGTAACCTACGAGCAGTACTTC
d_call: -
clone_size: once
j_call: TRBJ2-7
v_call: TRBV5-6

cdr3_aa: CASSHVLAGVTDTQYF
cdr3_nt: TGTGCCAGCAGCCATGTACTAGCGGGGGTCACAGATACGCAGTATTTT
d_call: TRBD2
clone_size: -
j_call: TRBJ2-3
v_call: TRBV9

cdr3_aa: CASSISAGEDEQFF
cdr3_nt: TGTGCCAGTAGTATTTCGGCGGGAGAAGATGAGCAGTTCTTC
d_call: TRBD2
clone_size: -
j_call: TRBJ2-1
v_call: TRBV19

cdr3_aa: CATSSDRGGYEQYF
cdr3_nt: TGTGCCACCAGCTCGGACAGGGGTGGCTACGAGCAGTACTTC
d_call: TRBD1
clone_size: -
j_call: TRBJ2-7
v_call: TRBV15

cdr3_aa: CASSPGGAGETQYF
cdr3_nt: TGTGCCAGCAGCCCCGGCGGGGCCGGCGAGACCCAGTACTTC
d_call: -
clone_size: -
j_call: TRBJ2-5
v_call: TRBV9

cdr3_aa: CASMRDTEAFF
cdr3_nt: TGTGCCAGCATGCGGGACACTGAAGCTTTCTTT
d_call: -
clone_size: few
j_call: TRBJ1-1
v_call: TRBV2

cdr3_aa: CASSPNTPGPHF
cdr3_nt: TGTGCCAGCAGCCCCAACACTCCGGGACCGCACTTT
d_call: -
clone_size: -
j_call: TRBJ1-6
v_call: TRBV2

cdr3_aa: CASSQGVHSNQPQHF
cdr3_nt: TGTGCCAGCAGCCAAGGGGTTCATAGCAATCAGCCCCAGCATTTT
d_call: -
clone_size: once
j_call: TRBJ1-5
v_call: TRBV14

cdr3_aa: CASSHSDLSGNTIYF
cdr3_nt: TGCGCCAGCAGCCATTCAGATCTTTCTGGAAACACCATATATTTT
d_call: -
clone_size: -
j_call: TRBJ1-3
v_call: TRBV4-1

cdr3_aa: CASSPVPVYEQYF
cdr3_nt: TGTGCCAGCAGCCCGGTACCGGTCTACGAGCAGTACTTC
d_call: -
clone_size: few
j_call: TRBJ2-7
v_call: TRBV14

cdr3_aa: CASSVDGETQYF
cdr3_nt: TGCGCCAGCAGTGTTGATGGGGAGACCCAGTACTTC
d_call: -
clone_size: -
j_call: TRBJ2-5
v_call: TRBV10-1

cdr3_aa: CASSFASNSNQPQHF
cdr3_nt: TGCGCCAGCAGCTTTGCCAGCAATAGCAATCAGCCCCAGCATTTT
d_call: -
clone_size: few
j_call: TRBJ1-5
v_call: TRBV4-1

cdr3_aa: CASSDYFWTANTGELFF
cdr3_nt: TGTGCCAGCAGTGATTATTTCTGGACAGCCAACACCGGGGAGCTGTTTTTT
d_call: -
clone_size: -
j_call: TRBJ2-2
v_call: TRBV25-1

cdr3_aa: CASSLDPGQGLHYGYTF
cdr3_nt: TGTGCCAGCAGCTTAGACCCTGGACAGGGGCTACACTATGGCTACACCTTC
d_call: TRBD1
clone_size: -
j_call: TRBJ1-2
v_call: TRBV11-3

cdr3_aa: CASSTMNTEAFF
cdr3_nt: TGTGCCAGCAGTACTATGAACACTGAAGCTTTCTTT
d_call: -
clone_size: -
j_call: TRBJ1-1
v_call: TRBV6-5

cdr3_aa: CASSLPGDGQPQHF
cdr3_nt: TGTGCCAGCAGCTTGCCAGGGGACGGTCAGCCCCAGCATTTT
d_call: -
clone_size: -
j_call: TRBJ1-5
v_call: TRBV5-4

cdr3_aa: CASSDQGYEQFF
cdr3_nt: TGTGCCAGCAGCGACCAGGGATATGAGCAGTTCTTC
d_call: -
clone_size: -
j_call: TRBJ2-1
v_call: TRBV5-4

cdr3_aa: CASSQGPGREIEQYF
cdr3_nt: TGTGCCAGCAGCCAAGGCCCCGGACGGGAAATCGAGCAGTACTTC
d_call: -
clone_size: -
j_call: TRBJ2-7
v_call: TRBV7-9

cdr3_aa: CASSGDTLDGGSGYTF
cdr3_nt: TGTGCCAGCAGCGGAGATACCCTGGACGGAGGGTCTGGCTACACCTTC
d_call: -
clone_size: -
j_call: TRBJ1-2
v_call: TRBV7-9

cdr3_aa: CSVETTLGQGVYNEQFF
cdr3_nt: TGCAGCGTTGAGACGACACTCGGGCAGGGAGTTTACAATGAGCAGTTCTTC
d_call: -
clone_size: -
j_call: TRBJ2-1
v_call: TRBV29-1

cdr3_aa: CASSYANQPQHF
cdr3_nt: TGTGCCAGCAGTTACGCCAATCAGCCCCAGCATTTT
d_call: -
clone_size: -
j_call: TRBJ1-5
v_call: TRBV6-6

cdr3_aa: CASSLLGGGTDTQYF
cdr3_nt: TGTGCCAGCAGTTTATTGGGCGGGGGCACAGATACGCAGTATTTT
d_call: -
clone_size: -
j_call: TRBJ2-3
v_call: TRBV27

cdr3_aa: CASSDGGVGNEQFF
cdr3_nt: TGTGCCAGCAGTGACGGAGGGGTTGGCAATGAGCAGTTCTTC
d_call: -
clone_size: -
j_call: TRBJ2-1
v_call: TRBV6-1

cdr3_aa: CASSLDADTQYF
cdr3_nt: TGTGCCAGCAGCTTGGATGCAGATACGCAGTATTTT
d_call: -
clone_size: -
j_call: TRBJ2-3
v_call: TRBV5-4

cdr3_aa: CASSYGATSGELFF
cdr3_nt: TGTGCCAGCAGTTACGGGGCCACCTCCGGGGAGCTGTTTTTT
d_call: -
clone_size: -
j_call: TRBJ2-2
v_call: TRBV6-5

cdr3_aa: CASSQDGLAGSEQYF
cdr3_nt: TGTGCCAGCAGCCAAGACGGACTAGCGGGCTCCGAGCAGTACTTC
d_call: TRBD2
clone_size: few
j_call: TRBJ2-7
v_call: TRBV5-6

cdr3_aa: CASSQDRGPGEQFF
cdr3_nt: TGTGCCAGCAGCCAAGATCGAGGGCCAGGTGAGCAGTTCTTC
d_call: -
clone_size: -
j_call: TRBJ2-1
v_call: TRBV14

cdr3_aa: CAITPDSSYEQYF
cdr3_nt: TGTGCCATCACCCCAGACTCTTCCTACGAGCAGTACTTC
d_call: -
clone_size: -
j_call: TRBJ2-7
v_call: TRBV10-3

cdr3_aa: CASSLAGGREQYF
cdr3_nt: TGTGCCAGCAGCTTGGCGGGGGGGCGGGAGCAGTACTTC
d_call: TRBD2
clone_size: -
j_call: TRBJ2-7
v_call: TRBV7-6

cdr3_aa: CASSPLGLAGVGYEQYF
cdr3_nt: TGTGCCAGCTCACCCCTAGGACTAGCGGGAGTCGGCTACGAGCAGTACTTC
d_call: TRBD2
clone_size: -
j_call: TRBJ2-7
v_call: TRBV18

cdr3_aa: CASSQSGGAVGETQYF
cdr3_nt: TGCGCCAGCAGTCAATCGGGGGGGGCGGTCGGAGAGACCCAGTACTTC
d_call: -
clone_size: -
j_call: TRBJ2-5
v_call: TRBV23-1

cdr3_aa: CASSLGGPRPNEQFF
cdr3_nt: TGTGCCAGCAGCTTAGGGGGACCCCGACCGAATGAGCAGTTCTTC
d_call: -
clone_size: -
j_call: TRBJ2-1
v_call: TRBV5-6

cdr3_aa: CASSLWVAGRVDTGELFF
cdr3_nt: TGCGCCAGCAGCCTTTGGGTGGCAGGCCGGGTGGACACCGGGGAGCTGTTTTTT
d_call: -
clone_size: once
j_call: TRBJ2-2
v_call: TRBV4-1

cdr3_aa: CSVDQNTEAFF
cdr3_nt: TGCAGCGTTGATCAAAACACTGAAGCTTTCTTT
d_call: -
clone_size: -
j_call: TRBJ1-1
v_call: TRBV29-1

cdr3_aa: CASSEGQGYQPQHF
cdr3_nt: TGTGCCAGCAGTGAAGGACAGGGCTATCAGCCCCAGCATTTT
d_call: TRBD1
clone_size: -
j_call: TRBJ1-5
v_call: TRBV6-1

cdr3_aa: CASSAASTYRGRVLTF
cdr3_nt: TGTGCCAGCAGCGCCGCCTCAACCTACAGGGGTAGGGTCCTGACTTTC
d_call: TRBD1
clone_size: once
j_call: TRBJ2-6
v_call: TRBV5-6

cdr3_aa: CSPSLDNEQFF
cdr3_nt: TGCAGCCCGAGCTTGGACAATGAGCAGTTCTTC
d_call: -
clone_size: -
j_call: TRBJ2-1
v_call: TRBV29-1

cdr3_aa: CASSLAGFDEQYF
cdr3_nt: TGTGCCAGCAGCTTGGCAGGGTTCGACGAGCAGTACTTC
d_call: -
clone_size: -
j_call: TRBJ2-7
v_call: TRBV5-4

cdr3_aa: CASSYTGTGYGYTF
cdr3_nt: TGTGCCAGCAGTTACACCGGGACAGGGTATGGCTACACCTTC
d_call: TRBD1
clone_size: few
j_call: TRBJ1-2
v_call: TRBV27

cdr3_aa: CASSVYPYEQYF
cdr3_nt: TGTGCCAGCAGTGTTTACCCTTACGAGCAGTACTTC
d_call: -
clone_size: few
j_call: TRBJ2-7
v_call: TRBV2

cdr3_aa: CACPTQVRETQYF
cdr3_nt: TGTGCCTGCCCGACACAGGTCAGAGAGACCCAGTACTTC
d_call: -
clone_size: -
j_call: TRBJ2-5
v_call: TRBV30

cdr3_aa: CASSQGDSPNQPQHF
cdr3_nt: TGCGCCAGCAGCCAAGGCGACAGTCCCAATCAGCCCCAGCATTTT
d_call: -
clone_size: once
j_call: TRBJ1-5
v_call: TRBV4-1

cdr3_aa: CASSLAYLNQETQYF
cdr3_nt: TGTGCCAGCAGCTTAGCGTACCTGAATCAAGAGACCCAGTACTTC
d_call: -
clone_size: -
j_call: TRBJ2-5
v_call: TRBV11-2